This is a list of T cell receptor beta chains from one sample in a study of cytomegalovirus exposure and HLA in healthy donors. Libraries were prepared by immunoSEQ multiplex PCR; TCRdb keeps only in-frame clonotypes and omits some of them. Of 150,000 to 200,000 clones in the sample, roughly three quarters are singletons; the top ten hold over 6%. The material sequenced was PBMCs. All receptors come from a man aged 35 to 55 in good health and CMV-seropositive. The CDR3 runs from the conserved cysteine through the conserved F or W. Fields, in order: clone size, V gene, D gene, J gene, CDR3 DNA, CDR3 protein. A D gene is named only where the DNA matches it firmly. The size field is filled for only some rows; it gives once, few, many or a size class.

few	TRBV19	TRBD2	TRBJ2-1	TGTGCCAGTAGTATCTCTAGCGGCAATTACAATGAGCAGTTCTTC	CASSISSGNYNEQFF
few	TRBV9	TRBD1	TRBJ2-2	TGTGCCAGCAGCGTCCTACCGGGACAGCAAAACACCGGGGAGCTGTTTTTT	CASSVLPGQQNTGELFF
-	TRBV5-4	TRBD1	TRBJ2-1	TGTGCCAGCACCGGGACAGGGAAGGACAATGAGCAGTTCTTC	CASTGTGKDNEQFF
-	TRBV29-1	TRBD2	TRBJ2-1	TGCAGCGTTCCTAGCGGGGGGGCCAATGAGCAGTTCTTC	CSVPSGGANEQFF
-	TRBV29-1	-	TRBJ2-1	TGCAGCGTGTGCCGGGACATAAACTCCTACAATGAGCAGTTCTTC	CSVCRDINSYNEQFF
-	TRBV19	TRBD2	TRBJ2-5	TGTGCCAGTAGTTCTAGCGGGGGGGCAACAGAGACCCAGTACTTC	CASSSSGGATETQYF
-	TRBV18	-	TRBJ2-5	TGTGCCAGCTCACCCGGCGGGTGGGAGACCCAGTACTTC	CASSPGGWETQYF
-	TRBV4-3	-	TRBJ1-1	TGCGCCAGCAGCCTACTTCGAACAGGGCTGAACACTGAAGCTTTCTTT	CASSLLRTGLNTEAFF
-	TRBV10-3	-	TRBJ2-3	TGTGCCATCAGTGAGGAGGGAACCGGAGATACGCAGTATTTT	CAISEEGTGDTQYF
once	TRBV10-3	-	TRBJ2-5	TGTGCCATCAGTGCCCACAGGGACCAAGAGACCCAGTACTTC	CAISAHRDQETQYF
-	TRBV27	TRBD1	TRBJ2-7	TGTGCCAGCAGTTCCGGGACACAGGGGGGCGAGCAGTACTTC	CASSSGTQGGEQYF
-	TRBV5-5	-	TRBJ1-4	TGTGCCAGCAGCTTAGGACTGGGGAACCCAGAACTGTTTTTT	CASSLGLGNPELFF
-	TRBV28	-	TRBJ2-1	TGTGCCAGCAGTTTGGCAGGTGACCTTGGGGAGCAGTTCTTC	CASSLAGDLGEQFF
-	TRBV29-1	TRBD1	TRBJ2-1	TGCAGCGTTGAAGTTGACAGGGTCCCCAATGAGCAGTTCTTC	CSVEVDRVPNEQFF
many	TRBV4-1	-	TRBJ1-1	TGCGCCAGCTCAAAGCAACCTGGGAACACTGAAGCTTTCTTT	CASSKQPGNTEAFF
few	TRBV9	TRBD1	TRBJ1-5	TGTGCCAGCAGCACCTCCGGGACAGGGGTTCAGCCCCAGCATTTT	CASSTSGTGVQPQHF
-	TRBV10-3	TRBD2	TRBJ2-7	TGTGCCATCAGTGGGGGGACTAGCGATGAGCAGTACTTC	CAISGGTSDEQYF
-	TRBV7-2	-	TRBJ1-2	TGTGCCAGCAGCTCGACAGTAGAAGCGTTCTATGGCTACACCTTC	CASSSTVEAFYGYTF
-	TRBV9	-	TRBJ2-5	TGTGCCAGCAGCGTAGATATACGGGGAGAAGAGACCCAGTACTTC	CASSVDIRGEETQYF
once	TRBV6-5	-	TRBJ1-3	TGTGCCAGCAGTTACTCAGGCGGGGGGGCTGGAAACACCATATATTTT	CASSYSGGGAGNTIYF
-	TRBV7-2	-	TRBJ1-1	TGTGCCAGCAGCATCCGACAGGCGTTCGGTGAAGCTTTCTTT	CASSIRQAFGEAFF
-	TRBV29-1	TRBD1	TRBJ1-2	TGCAGCGCCTCGGGGATGAGTCCGGGACAGGGGGCGGCGGTTGGCTACACCTTC	CSASGMSPGQGAAVGYTF
-	TRBV6-6	TRBD1	TRBJ2-7	TGTGCCAGCAGTTCGGGGACAGTTTACTACGAGCAGTACTTC	CASSSGTVYYEQYF
once	TRBV10-3	-	TRBJ2-5	TGTGCCATCAGTGAGGGCCGACAAGAGACCCAGTACTTC	CAISEGRQETQYF
-	TRBV7-9	TRBD1	TRBJ2-7	TGTGCCAGCAGCTTAGAACAGGGGCTGTACTTC	CASSLEQGLYF
few	TRBV18	-	TRBJ1-5	TGTGCCAGCTCAGACAGCTATAGCAATCAGCCCCAGCATTTT	CASSDSYSNQPQHF
-	TRBV7-9	-	TRBJ1-5	TGTGCCAGCAGCTTAGACAGTAATCAGCCCCAGCATTTT	CASSLDSNQPQHF
-	TRBV11-2	-	TRBJ1-1	TGTGCCAGTCGGCGGGGACGAGGGGCGAAGAACACTGAAGCTTTCTTT	CASRRGRGAKNTEAFF
once	TRBV2	-	TRBJ1-5	TGTGCCAGCAGTGAATCAGGGAATCAGCCCCAGCATTTT	CASSESGNQPQHF
-	TRBV4-1	-	TRBJ2-7	TGCGCCAGCAGCCAAGATTTCAGCGGAGGGACCTACGAGCAGTACTTC	CASSQDFSGGTYEQYF
-	TRBV15	-	TRBJ2-3	TGTGCCACCAGCAGGGCAGGGGAGAGGGCAGATACGCAGTATTTT	CATSRAGERADTQYF
-	TRBV11-2	-	TRBJ1-6	TGTGCCAGCAGCTTGATACGGAATTCACCCCTCCACTTT	CASSLIRNSPLHF
-	TRBV14	TRBD2	TRBJ2-4	TGTGCCAGCAGCCAAAATAGCGGGGGTCATCGAGGGGACATTCAGTACTTC	CASSQNSGGHRGDIQYF
-	TRBV7-7	TRBD1	TRBJ2-2	TGTGCTAGCAGCTTTCGGACAGGGGGATCCGGGGAGCTGTTTTTT	CASSFRTGGSGELFF
once	TRBV6-5	-	TRBJ1-3	TGTGCCAGCAGTCCACAGGGTTCAAACACCATATATTTT	CASSPQGSNTIYF
-	TRBV7-9	-	TRBJ1-5	TGTTCCAGCAGCCGACAGAGCAATCAGCCCCAGCATTTT	CSSSRQSNQPQHF
-	TRBV7-9	TRBD1	TRBJ2-1	TGTGCCAGCAGCTACGGGGGGACAGGGGCTGTTAATGAGCAGTTCTTC	CASSYGGTGAVNEQFF
-	TRBV6-1	TRBD2	TRBJ2-1	TGTGCCAGCAGTGAAAATCCAGCGGGGGGGAACAATGAGCAGTTCTTC	CASSENPAGGNNEQFF
-	TRBV27	-	TRBJ2-4	TGTGCCAGCAGTTTCGACAGGGCCGGGGGCATTCAGTACTTC	CASSFDRAGGIQYF
-	TRBV7-9	-	TRBJ2-5	TGTTCCAGCAGCCGCCCGGGCAGGGGCAAAGAGACCCAGTACTTC	CSSSRPGRGKETQYF
-	TRBV11-2	TRBD1	TRBJ2-4	TGTGCCAGCAGCTCCGGGACAGGGTTCATTCAAAACATTCAGTACTTC	CASSSGTGFIQNIQYF
few	TRBV19	-	TRBJ2-7	TGTGCCAGTAGTCGACAGGCTAGCTCCTACGAGCAGTACTTC	CASSRQASSYEQYF
-	TRBV2	TRBD1	TRBJ2-5	TGTGCCAGCTCGACAGGGACCTTAGTCTATGAGCAGTACTTC	CASSTGTLVYEQYF